The clone carrying this TCR beta chain was found once. As yet, its antigen is unknown. This sample is part of a study of a mutant IDH1 vaccine in newly diagnosed glioma. The CDR3 sequence is 13 residues long. Trimming removed 3 bases from V and 1 base from J, with 8 bases in between. Germline CDR1 GTSNPN, CDR2 SVGIG (reference sequence). Time point reported: week 23, last vaccination. One vaccine dose held 300 ug of mutant IDH1 20-mer peptide and came with topical imiquimod. Every donor had a new WHO grade 3 or 4 astrocytoma that was IDH1-mutant, with loss of nuclear ATRX. Assay used: immunoSEQ multiplex PCR; TCRdb lists only in-frame clones, some missing. This table has around 40,000 clones, approximately 72% appearing once.

Sequencing used PBMCs, obtained from a glioma patient whose treatment included an IDH1 peptide vaccine. The chain has TRBV30 and TRBJ2-3; D is uncertain. This receptor was taken from a man aged 50 to 59 with glioma. The CDR3 sequence: CAWREWGTDTQYF. CDR3 sequence (DNA): TGTGCCTGGAGGGAGTGGGGCACAGATACGCAGTATTTT.